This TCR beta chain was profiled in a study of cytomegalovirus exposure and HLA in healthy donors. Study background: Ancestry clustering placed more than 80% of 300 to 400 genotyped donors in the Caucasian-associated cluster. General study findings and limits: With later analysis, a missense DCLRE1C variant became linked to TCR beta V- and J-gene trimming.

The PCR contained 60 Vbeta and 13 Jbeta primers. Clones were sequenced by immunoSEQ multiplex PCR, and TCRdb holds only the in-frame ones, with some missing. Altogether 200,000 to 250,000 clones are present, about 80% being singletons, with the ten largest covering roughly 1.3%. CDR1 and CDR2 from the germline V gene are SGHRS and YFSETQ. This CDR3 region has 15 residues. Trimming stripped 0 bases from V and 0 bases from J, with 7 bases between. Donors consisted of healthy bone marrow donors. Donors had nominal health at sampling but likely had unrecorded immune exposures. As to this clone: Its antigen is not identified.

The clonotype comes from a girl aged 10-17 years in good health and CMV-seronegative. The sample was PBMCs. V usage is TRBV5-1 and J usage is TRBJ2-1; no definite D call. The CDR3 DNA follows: TGCGCCAGCAGCTTGGGACGGAGCTCCTACAATGAGCAGTTCTTC. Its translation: CASSLGRSSYNEQFF.